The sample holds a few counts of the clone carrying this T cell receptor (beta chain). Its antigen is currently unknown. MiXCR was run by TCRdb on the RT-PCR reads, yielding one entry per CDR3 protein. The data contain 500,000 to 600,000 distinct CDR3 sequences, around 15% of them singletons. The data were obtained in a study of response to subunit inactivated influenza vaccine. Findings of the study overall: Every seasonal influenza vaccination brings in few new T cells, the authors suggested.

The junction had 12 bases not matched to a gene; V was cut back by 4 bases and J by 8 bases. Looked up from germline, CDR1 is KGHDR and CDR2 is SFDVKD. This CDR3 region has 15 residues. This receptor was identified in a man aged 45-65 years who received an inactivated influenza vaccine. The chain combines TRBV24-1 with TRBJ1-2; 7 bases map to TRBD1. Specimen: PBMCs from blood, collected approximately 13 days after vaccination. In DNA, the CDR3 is TGTGCCACCAGTGACACTCGACAGGGAGGCGTCGGCTACACCTTC. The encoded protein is CATSDTRQGGVGYTF.